These 9 T cell receptor beta chains came from one sample sequenced in a study of vaccination and CD4 T cells after COVID-19. For these receptors, no antigen is known. Oncomine TCR Beta short-read sequencing was applied to DNA from cultured CD4+ T cells. TCRdb re-derived calls from the PCR reads in MiXCR, one entry per CDR3 protein. The repertoire has about 20,000 distinct CDR3 sequences, about 56% of them found once; the top ten carry roughly 18%. Described treatment: approximately 9-day PBMC culture with coronavirus spike peptide pools or control peptides (ViraFEST assay). The sequencing used CD4+ T cells from blood, cultured in vitro, collected before SARS-CoV-2 vaccination. The source of these receptors is a human donor who had recovered from COVID-19.

This chain uses TRBV7-2 with TRBJ1-6, with D hard to call. V was pared by 5 bases and J by 8 bases, with 16 bases between. The CDR3 covers 15 residues. Germline lookup yields CDR1 SGHTA and CDR2 FQGNSA. CDR3 amino acids: CASSPHPGTDSPLHF. The CDR3 DNA reads as TGTGCCAGCAGCCCACATCCGGGTACAGATTCACCCCTCCACTTT.

This sequence joins TRBV7-3 and TRBJ2-1; TRBD1 agrees at 7 bases. The V gene's germline CDR1 is SGHTA and CDR2 FQGTGA. This CDR3 spans 15 amino acids. With 5 bases clipped from V and 0 bases from J, the junction kept 4 bases outside the gene matches. The CDR3, as DNA: TGTGCCAGCAGCCCACAGGGGAGCTCCTACAATGAGCAGTTCTTC. This encodes CASSPQGSSYNEQFF. Drawing the rest from reference TRBV7-3 and TRBJ2-1, the complete variable domain is GAGVSQTPSNKVTEKGKYVELRCDPISGHTALYWYRQSLGQGPEFLIYFQGTGAADDSGLPNDRFFAVRPEGSVSTLKIQRTERGDSAVYLCASSPQGSSYNEQFFGPGTRLTVL.

The CDR3 DNA is TGTGCCAGCAGTCCCGGGCGGGGGAGCACTGAAGCTTTCTTT. Translated: CASSPGRGSTEAFF. V usage is TRBV7-6 and J usage is TRBJ1-1; D possibly corresponds to TRBD1 (5 bases). From germline, CDR1 is SGHVS and CDR2 FNYEAQ. CDR3 length equals 14 residues. Between the trimmed V and J ends, which lost 6 bases and 4 bases, there was a span of 15 bases.

The chain uses TRBV6-2 or TRBV6-3 and TRBJ2-5; D tentatively reads TRBD1 or TRBD2 (7 bases each). The CDR3 has 15 residues. Between the trimmed V and J ends, which lost 7 bases and 5 bases, there was a span of 20 bases. Germline assignment: CDR1 MNHEY and CDR2 SVGEGT. The CDR3 protein is CASIQSGGASETQYF. For the CDR3, the DNA is TGTGCCAGCATCCAATCAGGGGGGGCCTCGGAGACCCAGTACTTC.

The chain recombines TRBV28 with TRBJ1-2; D not resolved. The germline V gene encodes CDR1 MDHEN and CDR2 SYDVKM. V was pared by 3 bases and J by 0 bases, with 8 bases between. The CDR3 is 14 residues long. The CDR3 DNA reads TGTGCCAGCAGTTTGATGGCAGCTAACTATGGCTACACCTTC. It specifies CASSLMAANYGYTF.

This clonotype was found a few times. This chain connects TRBV27 to TRBJ1-2; D gene unclear. Germline V CDR1 and CDR2: MNHEY, SMNVEV (reference sequence). The V end lost 3 bases, the J end lost 0 bases, and 8 bases lay between the germline ends. This CDR3 region has 14 residues. CDR3 DNA: TGTGCCAGCAGTTTCACCCCGGCTAACTATGGCTACACCTTC. This codes for CASSFTPANYGYTF.

In this sample, this clonotype turned up a few times. The rearrangement uses TRBV6-1 and TRBJ1-2; perhaps TRBD1 as D (5 bases). V dropped 0 bases and J dropped 0 bases, with 8 bases sitting between them. Germline-derived CDR1 and CDR2 are MNHNS and SASEGT. The CDR3 spans 15 residues. The CDR3 here is CASSEAGPSNYGYTF. As DNA, the CDR3 is TGTGCCAGCAGTGAAGCGGGACCTTCTAACTATGGCTACACCTTC.

The gene calls are TRBV19 and TRBJ1-2; no firm D call. CDR3 length: 14 amino acids. Per the germline V gene, CDR1 is LNHDA and CDR2 is SQIVND (reference sequence). V was clipped by 3 bases and J by 4 bases, with 12 bases between them. Written as DNA, the CDR3 is TGTGCCAGTAGTATTCTCGACCCCCTCTATGGCTACACCTTC. This encodes CASSILDPLYGYTF.

The rearrangement joins TRBV10-2 to TRBJ1-6, with D perhaps TRBD1 (6 bases). The length of the CDR3 is 17 residues. V was clipped by 2 bases and J by 7 bases, with 18 bases between them. Germline loops: CDR1 WSHSY, CDR2 SAAADI. Here the CDR3 DNA reads TGCGCCAGCAGTGAGCATCTCGGGGGCATTGGAAATTCACCCCTCCACTTT. It translates to CASSEHLGGIGNSPLHF.